The TCR beta chain described here comes from a study of graft-versus-host responses after intestinal transplantation. Study-wide context: The recipients all started with anti-thymocyte globulin induction and then took tacrolimus and steroids for roughly three years.

With regard to this clone: Its antigen is currently unknown.

General study points: HvG clone declines early post-transplant were associated with peak circulating GvH levels. Allografts carried high graft-versus-host to host-versus-graft clonal ratios in patients having graft-donor T cell macrochimerism.

CDR1 is MNHNS and CDR2 is SASEGT in the germline V gene. This CDR3 comprises 14 residues. V lost 5 bases and J lost 5, with 15 bases in between. Profiled with immunoSEQ multiplex PCR; TCRdb holds only in-frame clones, not every one. The table records roughly 40,000 clones, more than 85% of them present only once. The V gene is TRBV6-1, the J gene TRBJ2-5; D is unresolved. This TCR came from a human patient who received an intestinal transplant, so some T cells may come from the graft donor. This material consisted of PBMCs, taken 524 days after transplant. This CDR3 is CASSPAHRTETQYF. The CDR3 nucleotides are TGTGCCAGCAGTCCCGCGCATAGGACGGAGACCCAGTACTTC.